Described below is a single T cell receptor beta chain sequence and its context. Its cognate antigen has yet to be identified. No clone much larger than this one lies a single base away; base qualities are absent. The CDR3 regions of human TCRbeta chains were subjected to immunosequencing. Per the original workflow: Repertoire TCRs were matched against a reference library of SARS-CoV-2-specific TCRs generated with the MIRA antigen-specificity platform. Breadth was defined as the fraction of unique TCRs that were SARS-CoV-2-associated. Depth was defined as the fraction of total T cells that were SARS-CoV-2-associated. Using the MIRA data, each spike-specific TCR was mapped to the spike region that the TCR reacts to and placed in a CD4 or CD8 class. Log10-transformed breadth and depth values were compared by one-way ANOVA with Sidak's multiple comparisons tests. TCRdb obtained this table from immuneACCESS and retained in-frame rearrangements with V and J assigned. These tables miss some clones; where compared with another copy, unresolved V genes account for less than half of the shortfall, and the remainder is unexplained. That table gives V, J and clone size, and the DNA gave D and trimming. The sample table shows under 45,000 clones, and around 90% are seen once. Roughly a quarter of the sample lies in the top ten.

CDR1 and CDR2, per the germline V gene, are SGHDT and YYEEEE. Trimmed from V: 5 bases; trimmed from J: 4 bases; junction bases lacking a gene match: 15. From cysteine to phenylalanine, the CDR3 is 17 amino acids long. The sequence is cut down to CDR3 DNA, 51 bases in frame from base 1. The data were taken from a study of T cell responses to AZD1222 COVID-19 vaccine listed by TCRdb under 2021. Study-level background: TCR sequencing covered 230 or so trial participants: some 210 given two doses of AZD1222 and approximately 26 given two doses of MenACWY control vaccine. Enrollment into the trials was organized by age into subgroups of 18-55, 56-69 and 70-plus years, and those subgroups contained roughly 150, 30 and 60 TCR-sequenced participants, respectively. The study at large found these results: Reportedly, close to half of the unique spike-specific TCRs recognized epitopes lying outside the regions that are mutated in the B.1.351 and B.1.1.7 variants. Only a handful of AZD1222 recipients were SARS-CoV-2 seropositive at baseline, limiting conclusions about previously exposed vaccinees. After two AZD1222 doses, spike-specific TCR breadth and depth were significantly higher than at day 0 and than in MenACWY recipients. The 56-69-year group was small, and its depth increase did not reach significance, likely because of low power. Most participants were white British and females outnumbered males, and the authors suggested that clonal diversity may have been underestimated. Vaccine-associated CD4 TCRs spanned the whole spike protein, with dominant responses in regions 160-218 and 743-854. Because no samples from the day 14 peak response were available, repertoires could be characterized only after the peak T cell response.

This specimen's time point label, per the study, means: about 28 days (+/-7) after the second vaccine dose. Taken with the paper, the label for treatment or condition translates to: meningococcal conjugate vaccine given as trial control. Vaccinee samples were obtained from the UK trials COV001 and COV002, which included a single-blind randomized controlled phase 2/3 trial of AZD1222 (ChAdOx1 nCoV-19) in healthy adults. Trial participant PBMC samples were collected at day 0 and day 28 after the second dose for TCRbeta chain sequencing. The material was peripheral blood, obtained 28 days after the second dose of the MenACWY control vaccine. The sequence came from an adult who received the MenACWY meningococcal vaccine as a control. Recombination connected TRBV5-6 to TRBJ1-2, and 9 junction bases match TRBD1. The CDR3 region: CASSIPPWDRESYGYTF. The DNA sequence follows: TGTGCCAGCAGTATTCCTCCGTGGGACAGGGAGAGCTATGGCTACACCTTC.